This T cell receptor beta chain was captured in a study of human T cells and chemical hapten exposure. TCRdb independently ran MiXCR on the RACE reads; one entry per CDR3 protein. The table has fewer than 500,000 distinct CDR3 sequences, approximately 4.4% seen once. This CDR3 is 17 amino acids long. Germline V gene data show CDR1 as PRHDT and CDR2 as FYEKMQ (reference sequence). J gave up 1 base and V 1 base, and 4 bases lay outside the gene matches. General observations from the study: Counts of expanded TCRs at PT1 were positively correlated with patch test score.

In this sample, this clonotype turned up many times. Antigen: not known. Time point specified: patch test 1, 2 weeks after DPC sensitization. The treatment is: therapeutic diphenylcyclopropenone sensitization with weekly scalp DPC. Sequences were derived from whole blood, sampled in connection with sensitization to the hapten diphenylcyclopropenone (DPC). The chain couples TRBV13 to TRBJ2-1; 10 nucleotides align to TRBD2. This receptor was obtained from a woman aged 45-60 years with alopecia areata. Some clones in this sample may be carry-over from other donors' samples. The CDR3 DNA sequence: TGTGCCAGCAGCTTAGCTAGAGCGGGAGGGTCCTACAATGAGCAGTTCTTC. Its translation: CASSLARAGGSYNEQFF.